This TCR beta chain originates from a study of blood T cell repertoires in COVID-19. Looking at the study overall: Collection of acute and convalescent COVID-19 samples took place in the United States, Italy and Spain. In each case, the material was cDNA or gDNA derived from T cells, B-cell-depleted T cells, or PBMCs.

The CDR3 spans 13 residues. Germline values: CDR1 SGHAT, CDR2 FQDESV (reference sequence). V lost 3 bases and J 4 bases, leaving 7 bases between the germline ends. As handled by the study authors: Reference gene primer amplification yielded estimated nucleated cell counts. The method was immunoSEQ multiplex PCR; TCRdb's version includes in-frame clones alone and lacks a portion of them. That table supplies the V and J calls and clone size; D and trimming were determined from the DNA. This table holds 200,000 to 300,000 clones, about four fifths found once. Sequenced: peripheral blood. The genes are TRBV11-1 and TRBJ1-5; D call uncertain. The TCR originated in a woman between 18 and 30 years old with acute or convalescent COVID-19. In nucleotides, the CDR3 is TGTGCCAGCAGCTTTTCGCAGAATCAGCCCCAGCATTTT. Its protein is CASSFSQNQPQHF.